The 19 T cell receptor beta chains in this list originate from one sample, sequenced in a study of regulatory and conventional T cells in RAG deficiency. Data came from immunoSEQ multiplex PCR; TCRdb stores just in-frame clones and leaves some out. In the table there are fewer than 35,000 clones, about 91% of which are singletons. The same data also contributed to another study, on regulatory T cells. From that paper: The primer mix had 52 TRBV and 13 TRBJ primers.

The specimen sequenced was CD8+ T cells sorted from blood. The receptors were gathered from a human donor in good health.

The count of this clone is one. The CDR3 is CASSLVGIRSEAGELFF. CDR3 DNA: TGTGCCAGCAGCTTAGTGGGCATCCGGTCGGAGGCCGGGGAGCTGTTTTTT. This chain uses TRBV7-9 with TRBJ2-2, with D tentatively TRBD2 (5 bases). This CDR3 has 17 amino acids. V gave up 1 base and J gave up 6 bases, with 18 bases separating them. Germline V gene sequence: CDR1 SEHNR, CDR2 FQNEAQ (reference sequence). Using reference TRBV7-9 and TRBJ2-2 for the parts outside the CDR3, the full variable domain is DTGVSQNPRHKITKRGQNVTFRCDPISEHNRLYWYRQTLGQGPEFLTYFQNEAQLEKSRLLSDRFSAERPKGSFSTLEIQRTEQGDSAMYLCASSLVGIRSEAGELFFGEGSRLTVL.

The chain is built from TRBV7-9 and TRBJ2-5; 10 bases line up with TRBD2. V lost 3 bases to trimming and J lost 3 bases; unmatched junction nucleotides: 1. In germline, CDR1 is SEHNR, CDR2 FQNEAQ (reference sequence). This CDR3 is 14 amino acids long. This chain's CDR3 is CASSFLAGEETQYF. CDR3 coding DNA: TGTGCCAGCAGCTTCCTAGCGGGAGAAGAGACCCAGTACTTC.

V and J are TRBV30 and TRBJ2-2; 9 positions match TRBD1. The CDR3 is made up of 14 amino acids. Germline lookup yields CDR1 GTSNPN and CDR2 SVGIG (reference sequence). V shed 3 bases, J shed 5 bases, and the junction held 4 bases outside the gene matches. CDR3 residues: CAWSRDRVTGELFF. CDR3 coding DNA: TGTGCCTGGAGCCGGGACAGGGTGACCGGGGAGCTGTTTTTT.

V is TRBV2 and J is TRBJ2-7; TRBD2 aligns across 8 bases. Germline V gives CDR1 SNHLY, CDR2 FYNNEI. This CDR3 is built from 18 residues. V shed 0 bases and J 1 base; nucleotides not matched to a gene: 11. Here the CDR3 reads CASSEATTGTSDSYEQYF. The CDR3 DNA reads TGTGCCAGCAGTGAAGCCACTACCGGGACTAGTGATTCCTACGAGCAGTACTTC.

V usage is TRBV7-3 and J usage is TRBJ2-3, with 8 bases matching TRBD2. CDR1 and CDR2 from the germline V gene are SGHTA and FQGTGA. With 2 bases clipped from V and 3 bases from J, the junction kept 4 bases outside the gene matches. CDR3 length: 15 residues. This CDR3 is CASSLGGRKTDTQYF. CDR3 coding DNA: TGTGCCAGCAGCTTAGGCGGGAGGAAGACAGATACGCAGTATTTT.

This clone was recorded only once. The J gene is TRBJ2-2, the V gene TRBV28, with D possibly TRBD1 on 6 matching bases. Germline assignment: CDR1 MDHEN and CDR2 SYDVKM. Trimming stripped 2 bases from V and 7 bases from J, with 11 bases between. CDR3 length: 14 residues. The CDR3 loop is CASSLRGGNGELFF. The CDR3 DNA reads TGTGCCAGCAGTTTAAGAGGGGGTAACGGGGAGCTGTTTTTT.

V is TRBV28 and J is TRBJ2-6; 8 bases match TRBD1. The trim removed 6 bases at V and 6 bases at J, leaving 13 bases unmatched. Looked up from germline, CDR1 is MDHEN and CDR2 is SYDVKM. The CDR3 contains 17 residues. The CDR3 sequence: CASRQGQGAVSANVLTF. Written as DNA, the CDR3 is TGTGCCAGCAGACAAGGGCAGGGGGCAGTCTCGGCCAACGTCCTGACTTTC.

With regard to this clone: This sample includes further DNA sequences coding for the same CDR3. The CDR3 sequence is CASSPGTTNTGELFF. The CDR3, as DNA: TGTGCCAGCAGCCCCGGGACGACCAACACCGGGGAGCTGTTTTTT. The chain links TRBV9 to TRBJ2-2; either TRBD1 or TRBD2 may supply D (5 bases each). The CDR3 is 15 residues long. Trimming stripped 4 bases from V and 2 bases from J, with 12 bases between. Germline V gives CDR1 SGDLS, CDR2 YYNGEE.

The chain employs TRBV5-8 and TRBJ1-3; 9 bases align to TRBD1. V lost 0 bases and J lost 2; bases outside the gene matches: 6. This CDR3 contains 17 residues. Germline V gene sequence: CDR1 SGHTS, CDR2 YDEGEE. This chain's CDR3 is CASSLEMWTGAGNTIYF. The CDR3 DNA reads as TGTGCCAGCAGCTTGGAAATGTGGACAGGGGCTGGAAACACCATATATTTT.

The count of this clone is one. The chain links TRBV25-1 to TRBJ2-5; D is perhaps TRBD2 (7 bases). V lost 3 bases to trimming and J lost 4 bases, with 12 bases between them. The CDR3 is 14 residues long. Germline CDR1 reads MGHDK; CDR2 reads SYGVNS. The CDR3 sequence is CASSERRGGETQYF. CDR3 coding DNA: TGTGCCAGCAGTGAGAGAAGGGGGGGAGAGACCCAGTACTTC.

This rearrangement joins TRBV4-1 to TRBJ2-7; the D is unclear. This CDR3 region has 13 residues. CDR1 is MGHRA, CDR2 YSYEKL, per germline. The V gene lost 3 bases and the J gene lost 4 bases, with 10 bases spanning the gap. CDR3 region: CASSHPTEYEQYF. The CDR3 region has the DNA TGCGCCAGCAGCCACCCGACCGAGTACGAGCAGTACTTC.

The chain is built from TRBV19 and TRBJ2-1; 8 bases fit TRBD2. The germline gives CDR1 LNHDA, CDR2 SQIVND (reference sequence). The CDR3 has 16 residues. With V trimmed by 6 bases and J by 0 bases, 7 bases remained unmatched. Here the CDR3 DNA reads TGTGCCAGTAGACTGACTAGCGCAGCCTCCTACAATGAGCAGTTCTTC. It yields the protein CASRLTSAASYNEQFF. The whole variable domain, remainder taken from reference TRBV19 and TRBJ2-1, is DGGITQSPKYLFRKEGQNVTLSCEQNLNHDAMYWYRQDPGQGLRLIYYSQIVNDFQKGDIAEGYSVSREKKESFPLTVTSAQKNPTAFYLCASRLTSAASYNEQFFGPGTRLTVL.

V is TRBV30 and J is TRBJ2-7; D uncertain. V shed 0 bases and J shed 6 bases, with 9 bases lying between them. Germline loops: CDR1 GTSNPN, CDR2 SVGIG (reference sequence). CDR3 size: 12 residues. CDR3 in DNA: TGTGCCTGGAGTGTGGGCAATCTCGAGCAGTACTTC. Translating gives CAWSVGNLEQYF.

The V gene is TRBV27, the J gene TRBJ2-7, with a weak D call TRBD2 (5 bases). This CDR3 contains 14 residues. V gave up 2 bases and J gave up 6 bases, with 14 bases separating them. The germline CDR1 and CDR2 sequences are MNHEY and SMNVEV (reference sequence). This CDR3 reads CASSLIVGSGEQYF. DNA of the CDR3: TGTGCCAGCAGTTTAATTGTCGGCAGCGGCGAGCAGTACTTC.

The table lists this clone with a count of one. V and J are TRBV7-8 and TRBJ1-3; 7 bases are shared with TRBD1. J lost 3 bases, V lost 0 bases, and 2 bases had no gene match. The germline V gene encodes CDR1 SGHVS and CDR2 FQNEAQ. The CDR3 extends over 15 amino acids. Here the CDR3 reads CASSLAGQYGNTIYF. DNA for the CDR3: TGTGCCAGCAGCTTAGCGGGACAGTATGGAAACACCATATATTTT.

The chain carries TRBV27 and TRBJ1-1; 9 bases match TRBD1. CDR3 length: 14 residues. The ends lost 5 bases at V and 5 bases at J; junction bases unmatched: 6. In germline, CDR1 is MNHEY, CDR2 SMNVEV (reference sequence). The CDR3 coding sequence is TGTGCCAGCAGTACCCGGGACAGGGTGACTGAAGCTTTCTTT. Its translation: CASSTRDRVTEAFF.

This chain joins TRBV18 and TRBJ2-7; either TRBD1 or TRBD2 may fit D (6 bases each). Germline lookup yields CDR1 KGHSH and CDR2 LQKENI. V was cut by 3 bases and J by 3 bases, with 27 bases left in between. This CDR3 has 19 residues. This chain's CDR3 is CASSPFRVTAEGGHYEQYF. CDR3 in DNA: TGTGCCAGCTCACCTTTTCGAGTAACCGCGGAGGGGGGCCACTACGAGCAGTACTTC.

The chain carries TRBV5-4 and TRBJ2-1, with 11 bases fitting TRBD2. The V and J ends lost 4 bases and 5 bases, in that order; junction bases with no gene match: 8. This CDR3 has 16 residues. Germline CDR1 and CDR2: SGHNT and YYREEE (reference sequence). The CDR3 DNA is TGTGCCAGCAGCCCACCGGGACTAGCGGCCGACAATGAGCAGTTCTTC. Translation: CASSPPGLAADNEQFF.

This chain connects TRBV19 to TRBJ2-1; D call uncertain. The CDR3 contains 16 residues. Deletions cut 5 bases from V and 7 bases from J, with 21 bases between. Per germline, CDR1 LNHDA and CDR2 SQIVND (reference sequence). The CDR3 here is CASSVPWISGLNEQFF. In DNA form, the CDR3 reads TGTGCCAGTAGTGTGCCGTGGATTAGTGGGTTAAATGAGCAGTTCTTC. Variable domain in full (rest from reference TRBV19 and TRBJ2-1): DGGITQSPKYLFRKEGQNVTLSCEQNLNHDAMYWYRQDPGQGLRLIYYSQIVNDFQKGDIAEGYSVSREKKESFPLTVTSAQKNPTAFYLCASSVPWISGLNEQFFGPGTRLTVL.